This T cell receptor beta chain was recorded in a study of blood T cell repertoires in COVID-19. For the study at large: COVID-19 samples from acute and convalescent phases originated in the United States, Italy and Spain. The cDNA or gDNA used as material had been derived from T cells, B-cell-depleted T cells, or PBMCs.

The CDR3 loop spans 13 amino acids. V lost 4 bases, J lost 4 bases, and 7 bases stayed unmatched. Germline V gene sequence: CDR1 SQVTM, CDR2 ANQGSEA. As processed by the authors: It was from reference gene primer amplification that nucleated cell counts were estimated. TCRdb's table, derived via immunoSEQ multiplex PCR, lists solely in-frame clones and lacks some. The V and J calls and the clone size are those of that table, but D and trimming were determined from the DNA. The sample yields about 24,000 clones, about 90% seen once. Sequencing was done on a sample of peripheral blood. The sequence was obtained from a man in his 70s with active COVID-19. The chain links TRBV29-1 to TRBJ2-7; 7 bases match TRBD2. CDR3 region: CSVVWGGRYEQYF. In DNA form, the CDR3 reads TGCAGCGTTGTTTGGGGGGGAAGGTACGAGCAGTACTTC.